The clone carrying this T cell receptor (beta chain) appeared a few times. CDR1 is SGHDT, CDR2 YYEEEE, per germline. The CDR3 totals 15 residues. V was trimmed by 3 bases and J by 5 bases, leaving 18 bases between them. Authors of the study amplified TCR beta CDR3 regions from RNA transcripts. Researchers ran a first-round RT-PCR on the TCR CDR3 using the HTBI primer set. TCRdb called the multiplex PCR reads again in MiXCR, with one record for every CDR3 protein. Seen here are 600,000 or so distinct CDR3 sequences, around 15% observed once, and the top ten hold around 4%. This record comes from a study of T cells in Graves' hyperthyroidism and ophthalmopathy.

This receptor was taken from a woman aged 25 to 39 with Graves' hyperthyroidism. Sequenced sample: blood. This chain connects TRBV5-6 to TRBJ2-7, with D perhaps TRBD2 (5 bases). The DNA for the CDR3 is TGTGCCAGCAGCTACCTGGTTGGGGAGATCCACGAGCAGTACTTC. Amino acids: CASSYLVGEIHEQYF.